A single sample is the source of the 10 T cell receptor beta chains below, sequenced in a study of immune characteristics of hereditary and idiopathic chronic pancreatitis. Patients having total pancreatectomy with islet autotransplantation provided the chronic pancreatitis pancreas tissue. Libraries were prepared by immunoSEQ multiplex PCR; TCRdb keeps only in-frame clonotypes and omits some of them. The sample shows about 13,000 clones, 73% of them seen only once. The material sequenced was pancreas tissue with hereditary chronic pancreatitis. The source of these receptors is a human donor with chronic pancreatitis.

The chain links TRBV19 to TRBJ1-3; TRBD1 might be the D (6 bases). Germline CDR1 reads LNHDA; CDR2 reads SQIVND (reference sequence). Trimming took off 8 bases at V and 4 bases at J, with 24 bases between the two ends. The CDR3 covers 17 residues. The CDR3 nucleotides read TGTGCCAGTGCCAACCCCAGGGGCCGGCTTCGGGGAAACACCATATATTTT. It codes for CASANPRGRLRGNTIYF. The full variable domain, with the rest looked up from reference TRBV19 and TRBJ1-3, is DGGITQSPKYLFRKEGQNVTLSCEQNLNHDAMYWYRQDPGQGLRLIYYSQIVNDFQKGDIAEGYSVSREKKESFPLTVTSAQKNPTAFYLCASANPRGRLRGNTIYFGEGSWLTVV.

In this sample, this clone turned up a few times. The chain recombines TRBV15 with TRBJ1-5, with D uncertain. CDR3 length equals 16 residues. The germline V gene encodes CDR1 LNHNV and CDR2 YYDKDF (reference sequence). V was cut by 9 bases and J by 4 bases, with 22 bases left in between. The CDR3 is CATLKADGSHNQPQHF. Written as DNA, the CDR3 is TGTGCCACTTTAAAAGCCGACGGGTCTCATAATCAGCCCCAGCATTTT.

This clone is judged medium-sized. The chain recombines TRBV24-1 with TRBJ2-3; D is tentatively TRBD1 or TRBD2 (5 bases each). Between the trimmed V and J ends, which lost 4 bases and 2 bases, there was a span of 12 bases. This CDR3 is 15 amino acids long. Germline V gene lookup returns CDR1 KGHDR and CDR2 SFDVKD. CDR3 sequence reads: CATSDEPGLTDTQYF. Written as DNA, the CDR3 is TGTGCCACCAGTGACGAGCCGGGGCTCACAGATACGCAGTATTTT.

The CDR3 nucleotides read TGTGCCAGCAGCGGGGGCTCCGGGTATGGCTACACCTTC. This codes for CASSGGSGYGYTF. The chain uses TRBV9 and TRBJ1-2; D perhaps matches TRBD1 (5 bases). There are 13 residues in the CDR3. The V and J ends lost 3 bases and 5 bases respectively, with 11 bases between them. The germline CDR1 and CDR2 sequences are SGDLS and YYNGEE. Complete variable domain (other parts from reference TRBV9 and TRBJ1-2): DSGVTQTPKHLITATGQRVTLRCSPRSGDLSVYWYQQSLDQGLQFLIQYYNGEERAKGNILERFSAQQFPDLHSELNLSSLELGDSALYFCASSGGSGYGYTFGSGTRLTVV.

The J gene is TRBJ2-2, the V gene TRBV19, with TRBD1 matching 8 bases. CDR1 and CDR2 from the germline V gene are LNHDA and SQIVND (reference sequence). The length of the CDR3 is 15 residues. V trimming: 1 base; J trimming: 6 bases; junction bases outside the gene matches: 4. The DNA for the CDR3 is TGTGCCAGTAGTATAGCCAGGACAGGGCCCGGGGAGCTGTTTTTT. This translates into CASSIARTGPGELFF. The full variable domain, completed using reference TRBV19 and TRBJ2-2, is DGGITQSPKYLFRKEGQNVTLSCEQNLNHDAMYWYRQDPGQGLRLIYYSQIVNDFQKGDIAEGYSVSREKKESFPLTVTSAQKNPTAFYLCASSIARTGPGELFFGEGSRLTVL.

The CDR3 reads CASSNKTGGVGGANVLTF. The CDR3 nucleotides are TGTGCCAGCAGCAATAAGACAGGGGGGGTTGGTGGGGCCAACGTCCTGACTTTC. This chain links TRBV21-1 with TRBJ2-6; the table's D call of TRBD1 was not tested on the DNA. TRBV21-1 is designated a pseudogene. CDR3 length: 18 amino acids.

The V gene is TRBV24-1, the J gene TRBJ2-1, with D perhaps TRBD1 or TRBD2 (6 bases each). CDR1 and CDR2 (germline): KGHDR, SFDVKD. V lost 7 bases and J 5 bases, leaving 17 bases between the germline ends. The CDR3 consists of 15 residues. The CDR3 region has the DNA TGTGCCACCAGGGCTACAGGGCGGGGTGACAATGAGCAGTTCTTC. This sequence encodes CATRATGRGDNEQFF.

V is TRBV5-6 and J is TRBJ2-5; a weak D match, TRBD1 (6 bases). The CDR3 contains 14 residues. V lost 0 bases, J lost 2 bases, and 8 bases lay in between. Germline V gene data show CDR1 as SGHDT and CDR2 as YYEEEE. CDR3 nucleotide sequence: TGTGCCAGCAGCTTGGAACAGGGACAAGAGACCCAGTACTTC. This gives the protein CASSLEQGQETQYF.

The genes are TRBV5-6 and TRBJ2-1, with 8 bases fitting TRBD1. J gave up 9 bases and V 3 bases, and 11 bases lay outside the gene matches. The germline V gene encodes CDR1 SGHDT and CDR2 YYEEEE. This CDR3 comprises 15 residues. The CDR3 protein is CASSYQGARRGEQFF. CDR3 DNA sequence: TGTGCCAGCAGCTACCAGGGGGCCCGTCGAGGTGAGCAGTTCTTC.

The chain combines TRBV6-6 with TRBJ1-1; unclear D gene. Per germline, CDR1 MNHNY and CDR2 SVGAGI (reference sequence). There are 21 residues in the CDR3. The ends were cut back, 5 bases at V and 5 bases at J, with 36 bases in the middle. CDR3 DNA: TGTGCCAGCAGTCAACGGCCCCCACGTCTTGGGGAGCGGTTTTCGGGAACTGAAGCTTTCTTT. Translation gives CASSQRPPRLGERFSGTEAFF.